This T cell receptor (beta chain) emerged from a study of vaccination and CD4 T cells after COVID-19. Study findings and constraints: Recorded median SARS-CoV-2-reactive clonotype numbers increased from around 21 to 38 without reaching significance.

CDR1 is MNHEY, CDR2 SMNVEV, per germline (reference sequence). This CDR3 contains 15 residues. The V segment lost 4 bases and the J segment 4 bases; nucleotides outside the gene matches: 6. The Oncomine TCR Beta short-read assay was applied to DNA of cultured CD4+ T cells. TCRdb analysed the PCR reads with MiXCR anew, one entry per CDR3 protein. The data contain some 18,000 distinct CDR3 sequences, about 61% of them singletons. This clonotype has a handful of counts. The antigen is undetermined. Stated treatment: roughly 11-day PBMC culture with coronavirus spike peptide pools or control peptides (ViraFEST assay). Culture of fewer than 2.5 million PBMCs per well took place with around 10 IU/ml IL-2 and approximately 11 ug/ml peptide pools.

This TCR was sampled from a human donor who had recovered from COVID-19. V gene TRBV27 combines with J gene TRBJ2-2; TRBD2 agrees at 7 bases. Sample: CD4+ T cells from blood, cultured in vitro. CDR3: CASSSFGLVTGELFF. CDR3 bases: TGTGCCAGCAGTTCCTTTGGACTAGTCACCGGGGAGCTGTTTTTT.